Given below is one T cell receptor beta chain in context. One end of the junction varies from germline; a read error may be responsible. The data belong to a study of blood T cell repertoires in COVID-19. For the study at large: From the United States, Italy and Spain came samples of acute and convalescent COVID-19. T cells, B-cell-depleted T cells, or PBMCs provided the cDNA or gDNA that served as material.

The assay was immunoSEQ multiplex PCR, and TCRdb's table has in-frame clones only and misses some. Of 250,000 or so clones listed, about 89% are singletons. This CDR3 is 15 amino acids long. The germline V gene encodes CDR1 SGHRS and CDR2 YFSETQ. The sample was peripheral blood. The chain is built from TRBV5-1 and TRBJ2-3; 8 nucleotides line up with TRBD1. The TCR was taken from a woman aged 40 to 50 who had recovered from COVID-19. The CDR3, as DNA: TGCGCGAGCACCGGCCAGGGGGCTTTCACAGATACGCAGTATTTT. Amino acids: CASTGQGAFTDTQYF. The full variable domain, rest sourced from reference TRBV5-1 and TRBJ2-3, is KAGVTQTPRYLIKTRGQQVTLSCSPISGHRSVSWYQQTPGQGLQFLFEYFSETQRNKGNFPGRFSGRQFSNSRSEMNVSTLELGDSALYLCASTGQGAFTDTQYFGPGTRLTVL.